Listed here are 21 T cell receptor beta chains from one sample, sequenced in a study of blood T cell repertoires in COVID-19. The table came from immunoSEQ multiplex PCR; TCRdb's copy has only in-frame clones and leaves some out. The sample includes about 250,000 clones, 83% of them seen just once. Input material: peripheral blood. The receptors were gathered from a human donor in a cohort sampled during active COVID-19.

V usage is TRBV6-1 and J usage is TRBJ2-7; 9 nucleotides agree with TRBD2. The CDR3 totals 19 residues. The V segment lost 2 bases and the J segment 2 bases; nucleotides outside the gene matches: 16. CDR1 and CDR2 (germline): MNHNS, SASEGT. The CDR3 loop is CASSERRRASGNLTYEQYF. The CDR3 coding sequence is TGTGCCAGCAGTGAACGTCGGAGGGCTAGCGGGAACTTAACCTACGAGCAGTACTTC.

The rearrangement links TRBV24-1 to TRBJ2-2, with 10 nucleotides matching TRBD1. Germline V gives CDR1 KGHDR, CDR2 SFDVKD. V lost 3 bases to trimming and J lost 4 bases; unmatched junction nucleotides: 4. This CDR3 has 16 amino acids. CDR3 DNA: TGTGCCACCAGTGATCCGGGACAGGGGAGCACCGGGGAGCTGTTTTTT. This translates into CATSDPGQGSTGELFF.

This clone has a single count. The rearrangement links TRBV5-1 to TRBJ1-4; 8 bases are shared with TRBD1. Per the germline V gene, CDR1 is SGHRS and CDR2 is YFSETQ. The CDR3 runs 16 residues. V was clipped by 4 bases and J by 7 bases; unmatched bases: 12. The CDR3 DNA sequence: TGCGCCAGCAGCCCTTACCTCAGGGGGCGTTCTGAAAAACTGTTTTTT. Translation: CASSPYLRGRSEKLFF.

The chain has TRBV3-1 (or the pseudogene TRBV3-2) and TRBJ2-3, with 13 bases identical to TRBD2. After removal of 5 bases from V and 4 bases from J, the junction contained 9 bases not matched to a gene. Germline CDR1 LGHDT, CDR2 YNNKEL (reference sequence). This CDR3 has 17 residues. Here the CDR3 reads CASSKRTSGRSADTQYF. CDR3 nucleotide sequence: TGTGCCAGCAGCAAACGGACTAGCGGGAGATCAGCAGATACGCAGTATTTT.

This clone was observed many times. This chain uses TRBV6-7 with TRBJ1-3; TRBD1 agrees at 10 bases. TRBV6-7 falls under the ORF class, with uncertain function. The CDR3 runs 16 residues. V trimming: 3 bases; J trimming: 2 bases; junction bases outside the gene matches: 4. The CDR3 coding sequence is TGTGCCAGCAGTTATTCAGGGACAGGGGCTGGAAACACCATATATTTT. Its protein product is CASSYSGTGAGNTIYF.

V and J are TRBV7-2 and TRBJ2-3, with 10 bases that match TRBD2. Germline V gene sequence: CDR1 SGHTA, CDR2 FQGNSA. The J segment lost 0 bases and the V segment lost 3 bases, leaving 12 bases of the junction unmatched. The CDR3 spans 19 residues. CDR3 DNA sequence: TGTGCCAGCAGCTTTTCCGGGACTAGCGTATCCTCTAGCACAGATACGCAGTATTTT. Amino acids: CASSFSGTSVSSSTDTQYF. The whole variable domain, remainder taken from reference TRBV7-2 and TRBJ2-3, is GAGVSQSPSNKVTEKGKDVELRCDPISGHTALYWYRQSLGQGLEFLIYFQGNSAPDKSGLPSDRFSAERTGGSVSTLTIQRTQQEDSAVYLCASSFSGTSVSSSTDTQYFGPGTRLTVL.

The chain carries TRBV7-6 and TRBJ1-4; tentatively, D is TRBD1 (5 bases). This CDR3 is 15 amino acids long. CDR1 is SGHVS, CDR2 FNYEAQ, per germline. The V and J ends lost 5 bases and 1 base respectively, with 11 bases between them. This CDR3 reads CASSNFGGTNEKLFF. The CDR3 nucleotides read TGTGCCAGCAGCAATTTCGGGGGAACTAATGAAAAACTGTTTTTT.

The gene calls are TRBV10-3 and TRBJ2-3, with TRBD2 identical over 7 bases. The V segment lost 3 bases and the J segment 5 bases; nucleotides outside the gene matches: 2. The CDR3 runs 13 residues. Germline loops: CDR1 ENHRY, CDR2 SYGVKD. The CDR3 protein is CAISDGGGDTQYF. As DNA, the CDR3 is TGTGCCATCAGTGATGGGGGGGGAGATACGCAGTATTTT.

V gene TRBV24-1 combines with J gene TRBJ2-5; 7 bases align to TRBD1. J lost 2 bases, V lost 3 bases, and 11 bases had no gene match. This CDR3 has 17 residues. Per germline, CDR1 KGHDR and CDR2 SFDVKD. The CDR3 DNA follows: TGTGCCACCAGTGATGCCGGGACAGACGAATTACAAGAGACCCAGTACTTC. As protein: CATSDAGTDELQETQYF.

The sample holds a few counts of this clone. This chain uses TRBV7-9 with TRBJ1-5, with D tentatively TRBD1 (6 bases). V dropped 7 bases and J dropped 1 base, with 8 bases sitting between them. This CDR3 comprises 13 residues. The germline gives CDR1 SEHNR, CDR2 FQNEAQ (reference sequence). The CDR3 DNA reads as TGTGCCAGCACCACAGGGAGCAATCAGCCCCAGCATTTT. Translated, it gives CASTTGSNQPQHF.

V is TRBV19 and J is TRBJ2-3; 8 nucleotides match TRBD1. This CDR3 has 15 amino acids. The germline V gene has CDR1 LNHDA and CDR2 SQIVND (reference sequence). V trimming: 6 bases; J trimming: 2 bases; junction bases outside the gene matches: 7. CDR3 protein: CASSHRGTYTDTQYF. DNA for the CDR3: TGTGCCAGTAGCCACAGGGGGACTTACACAGATACGCAGTATTTT.

This clone was recorded many times. The rearrangement joins TRBV19 to TRBJ1-5, with TRBD1 as a possible D gene (5 bases). Germline CDR1 and CDR2: LNHDA and SQIVND (reference sequence). There are 16 residues in the CDR3. V lost 5 bases to trimming and J lost 4 bases, with 18 bases between them. As DNA, the CDR3 is TGTGCCAGTAGTTCCCGTTGGGCAGGGCCGAATCAGCCCCAGCATTTT. Translation: CASSSRWAGPNQPQHF.

V is TRBV5-8 and J is TRBJ1-2; weak D call: TRBD1 (5 bases). CDR3 size: 14 residues. Trimming left V 5 bases short and J 8 bases short, with 19 bases between. Germline V gives CDR1 SGHTS, CDR2 YDEGEE. As DNA, the CDR3 is TGTGCCAGCAGGGGGGGGAACTTATTCGGCGGCTACACCTTC. It translates to CASRGGNLFGGYTF.

The rearrangement joins TRBV4-2 to TRBJ2-5; no reliable D call. The germline CDR1 and CDR2 sequences are LGHNA and YNFKEQ. Trimming removed 1 base from V and 1 base from J, with 10 bases in between. This CDR3 is 15 amino acids long. This CDR3 is CASSQGLTSQETQYF. CDR3 nucleotides: TGTGCCAGCAGCCAAGGCTTGACAAGCCAAGAGACCCAGTACTTC.

The chain recombines TRBV5-8 with TRBJ1-3; D gene ambiguous. Germline V gene lookup returns CDR1 SGHTS and CDR2 YDEGEE. V was pared by 7 bases and J by 4 bases, with 12 bases between. This CDR3 has 13 residues. This CDR3 reads CASRTGSGNTIYF. CDR3 bases: TGTGCCAGCCGGACGGGGTCAGGAAACACCATATATTTT.

The V and J genes are TRBV5-5 and TRBJ2-1; 8 bases fit TRBD1. J was trimmed by 9 bases and V by 0 bases; bases with no gene match: 8. The germline V gene has CDR1 SGHKS and CDR2 YYEKEE (reference sequence). The CDR3 has 15 amino acids. CDR3 region: CASSLAQGAGSEQFF. CDR3 bases: TGTGCCAGCAGCTTGGCCCAGGGGGCGGGAAGTGAGCAGTTCTTC.

This clone was observed a handful of times. The chain combines TRBV6-5 with TRBJ2-6; possible D gene TRBD1, 5 bases. Germline lookup yields CDR1 MNHEY and CDR2 SVGAGI. The CDR3 is 15 residues long. Deletions cut 8 bases from V and 5 bases from J, with 16 bases between. CDR3 amino acids: CASGRAGRRANVLTF. The CDR3 nucleotides read TGTGCCAGCGGCAGGGCCGGCAGAAGGGCCAACGTCCTGACTTTC.

V and J are TRBV28 and TRBJ1-1, with D maybe TRBD1 (6 bases). V was cut by 5 bases and J by 2 bases, with 9 bases left in between. Germline CDR1 reads MDHEN; CDR2 reads SYDVKM. The length of the CDR3 is 13 residues. The CDR3 DNA follows: TGTGCCAGCAGTCGACAGGTTAACACTGAAGCTTTCTTT. Residues: CASSRQVNTEAFF.

This clone was detected once. The DNA for the CDR3 is TGCGCCAGCAGCCCGGCCGAGACAGGGTTCGATGGCTACACCTTC. This translates into CASSPAETGFDGYTF. This chain connects TRBV5-1 to TRBJ1-2; TRBD1 agrees at 7 bases. CDR1 is SGHRS, CDR2 YFSETQ, per germline. The CDR3 runs 15 residues. Trimming removed 4 bases from V and 6 bases from J; junction bases left unmatched: 12.

In this sample, this clone turned up a few times. The rearrangement links TRBV19 to TRBJ2-7, with D perhaps matching TRBD2 (5 bases). This CDR3 is built from 13 residues. CDR1 is LNHDA and CDR2 is SQIVND in the germline V gene (reference sequence). V was cut by 3 bases and J by 3 bases, with 9 bases left in between. The CDR3 protein is CASSISRGYEQYF. CDR3 sequence (DNA): TGTGCCAGTAGTATCAGCCGGGGCTACGAGCAGTACTTC.

The CDR3 DNA sequence: TGTGCCAGCAGCCAAGTGTTATATAGCTCCTACGAGCAGTACTTC. Amino acid sequence: CASSQVLYSSYEQYF. The chain recombines TRBV4-2 with TRBJ2-7, with D unresolved. This CDR3 spans 15 amino acids. Deletions cut 1 base from V and 0 bases from J, with 10 bases between. Germline V gene data show CDR1 as LGHNA and CDR2 as YNFKEQ.